This entry lists 3 T cell receptor beta chains sequenced from one sample in a study of human T cells and chemical hapten exposure. TCRdb re-derived calls from the RACE reads in MiXCR, one entry per CDR3 protein. The data contain over 55,000 distinct CDR3 sequences, around 12% of them seen just once; the ten biggest clones take up 2.4%. This sample's time point: patch test 3, about 24 weeks after DPC sensitization. Treatment given: therapeutic diphenylcyclopropenone sensitization with weekly scalp DPC. Sequenced material: whole blood, taken in connection with sensitization to the hapten diphenylcyclopropenone (DPC). The receptors were sampled from a man younger than 45 with alopecia areata. Some clones in this sample may be carry-over from other donors' samples.

This clonotype counts as medium-sized (0.01 to 0.1%). CDR3 region: CASSSQGARLFF. The CDR3 DNA follows: TGTGCCAGCAGCTCACAGGGGGCGAGACTGTTTTTT. The rearrangement links TRBV7-2 to TRBJ1-4; 9 positions match TRBD1. CDR1 SGHTA and CDR2 FQGNSA come from the germline V gene. With 4 bases clipped from V and 13 bases from J, the junction kept 4 bases outside the gene matches. The CDR3 runs 12 residues.

The rearrangement links TRBV29-1 to TRBJ1-3, with no clear D. Trimming removed 3 bases at V and 4 bases at J, with 13 bases between. This CDR3 is 14 amino acids long. The germline gives CDR1 SQVTM, CDR2 ANQGSEA. The CDR3 region is CSVEEVLGGNTIYF. DNA of the CDR3: TGCAGCGTTGAGGAAGTACTGGGAGGAAACACCATATATTTT.

The table lists this clonotype with a few counts. This rearrangement joins TRBV6-4 to TRBJ2-1; 12 bases are shared with TRBD2. The CDR3 is 18 residues long. The germline V gene encodes CDR1 MRHNA and CDR2 SNTAGT. The junction had 6 bases not matched to a gene; V was cut back by 3 bases and J by 0 bases. The CDR3 DNA reads TGTGCCAGCAGTGAAACAACTAGCGGGGGGTTCTCCTACAATGAGCAGTTCTTC. It encodes CASSETTSGGFSYNEQFF.